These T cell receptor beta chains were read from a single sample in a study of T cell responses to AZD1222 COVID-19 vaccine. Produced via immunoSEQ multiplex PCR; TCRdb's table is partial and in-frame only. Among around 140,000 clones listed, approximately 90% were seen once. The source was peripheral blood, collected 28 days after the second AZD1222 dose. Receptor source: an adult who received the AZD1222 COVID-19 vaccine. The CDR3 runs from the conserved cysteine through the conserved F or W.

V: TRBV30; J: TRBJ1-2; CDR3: CAWTRLNYGYTF
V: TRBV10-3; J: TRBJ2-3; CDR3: CAIRGQGHTQYF
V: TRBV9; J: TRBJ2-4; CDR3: CASSVATGRNIQYF
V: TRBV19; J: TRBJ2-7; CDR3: CASSIVGSGSNEQYF
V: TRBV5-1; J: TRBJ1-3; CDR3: CASSLGITGSSGNTIYF
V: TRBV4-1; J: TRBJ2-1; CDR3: CASSHKSGRDYNEQFF
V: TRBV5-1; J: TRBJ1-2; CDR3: CASSRGQGANYGYTF
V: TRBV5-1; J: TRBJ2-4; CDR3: CASSLGEIAKNIQYF
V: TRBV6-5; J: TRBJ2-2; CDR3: CATRTGGTGELFF
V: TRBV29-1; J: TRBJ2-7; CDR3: CSVGVYEQYF
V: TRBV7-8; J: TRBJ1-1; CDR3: CASSPQGRANTEAFF
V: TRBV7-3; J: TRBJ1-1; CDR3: CASSSYSFGGEAFF
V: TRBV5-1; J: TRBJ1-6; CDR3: CASSLLTTGGSPLHF
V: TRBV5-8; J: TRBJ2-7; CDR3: CASSLGSGDEQYF
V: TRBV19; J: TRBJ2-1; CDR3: CASSLRLAGGSYNEQFF
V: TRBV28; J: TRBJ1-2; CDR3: CASSSLTGTNYGYTF
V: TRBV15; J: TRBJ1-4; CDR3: CATSTDRGGEKLFF
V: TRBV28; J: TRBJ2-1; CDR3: CASMGMNNNEQFF
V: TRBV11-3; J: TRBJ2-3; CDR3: CASSLDSQFTDTQYF
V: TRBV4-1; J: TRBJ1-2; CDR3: CASSRQGYGYTF
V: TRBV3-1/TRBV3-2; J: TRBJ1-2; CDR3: CASSQNLFQGKNYGYTF
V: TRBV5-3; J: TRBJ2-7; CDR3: CARSFTQQYF
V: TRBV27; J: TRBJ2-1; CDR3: CASSFLALSSYNEQFF
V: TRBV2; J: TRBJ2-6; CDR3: CASRKWDRETPGANVLTF
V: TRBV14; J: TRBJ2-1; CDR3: CASSQFGLAAYNEQFF
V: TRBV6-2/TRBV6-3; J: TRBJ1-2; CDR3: CASSDQGADGYTF
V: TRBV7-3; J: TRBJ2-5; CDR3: CASSSQPGTETQYF
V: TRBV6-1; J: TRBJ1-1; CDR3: CASSEAGGDGAFF
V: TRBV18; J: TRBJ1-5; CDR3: CASSPGTVEGQPQHF
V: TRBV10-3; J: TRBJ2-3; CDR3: CAISESLRTDTQYF
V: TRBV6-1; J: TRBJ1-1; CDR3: CASSEARSGDWNTEAFF
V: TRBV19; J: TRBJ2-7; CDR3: CASSINSYEQYF
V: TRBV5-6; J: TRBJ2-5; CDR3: CASSSTDRETQYF
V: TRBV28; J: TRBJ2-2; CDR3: CASTRLHGDTGELFF
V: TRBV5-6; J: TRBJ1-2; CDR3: CASSFRNFDGYTF
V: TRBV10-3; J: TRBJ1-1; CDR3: CAISERNWNTEAFF
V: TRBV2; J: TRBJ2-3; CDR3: CASSESPNFDF
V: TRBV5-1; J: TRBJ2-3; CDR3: CASSLALAGPDTQYF
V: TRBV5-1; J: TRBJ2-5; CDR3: CASSQWTGQETQYF
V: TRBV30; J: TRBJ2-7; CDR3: CAWSRDASSYEQYF
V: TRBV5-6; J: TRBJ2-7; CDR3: CASSLMSYEQYF
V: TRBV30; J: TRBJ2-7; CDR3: CAWGSGGSSYEQYF
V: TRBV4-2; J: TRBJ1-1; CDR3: CASSQEWGLAEAFF
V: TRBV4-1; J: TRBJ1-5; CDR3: CASSQDPQGGRPQHF
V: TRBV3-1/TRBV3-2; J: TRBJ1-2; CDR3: CASSQVEFWGYTF
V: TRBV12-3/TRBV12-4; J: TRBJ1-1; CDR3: CASSLGPNTEAFF
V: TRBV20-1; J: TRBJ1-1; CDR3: CSASRGTEAFF
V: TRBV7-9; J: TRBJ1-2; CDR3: CASSSAGGPGYTF